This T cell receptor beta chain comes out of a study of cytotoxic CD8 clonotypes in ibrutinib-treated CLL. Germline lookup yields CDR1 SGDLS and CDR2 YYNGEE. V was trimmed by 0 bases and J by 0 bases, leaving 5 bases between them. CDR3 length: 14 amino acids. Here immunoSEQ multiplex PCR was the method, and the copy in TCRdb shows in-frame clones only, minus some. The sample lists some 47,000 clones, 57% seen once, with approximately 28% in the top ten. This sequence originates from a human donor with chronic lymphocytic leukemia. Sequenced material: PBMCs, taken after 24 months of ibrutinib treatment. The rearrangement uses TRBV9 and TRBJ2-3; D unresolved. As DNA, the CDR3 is TGTGCCAGCAGCGTAGAGCCTAGCACAGATACGCAGTATTTT. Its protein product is CASSVEPSTDTQYF.